This T cell receptor beta chain was sequenced in a study of shared clonotypes between healthy human individuals (dated by TCRdb to the early 2020s). In terms of the full investigation: The cohort comprised two women and a few men aged 18 to 49 years. Each donor's leukapheresis produced roughly between about 0.85 and 10 billion PBMCs. To increase sequencing depth and limit assay-specific biases, TCR repertoire library preparation and sequencing were carried out by different laboratories using diverse techniques. To estimate repertoire size and how much clonotypes are shared between individuals, the study performed deep sequencing of blood TCR repertoires from five healthy adults. For each donor, CD4 naive and CD4 memory were each given three plates, CD8 naive was given two plates, and CD8 memory was given one plate.

Paper-wide results and their limitations: Sampling was restricted to blood, and TCR repertoires in tissue are likely to differ from TCR repertoires in blood. Pairwise subsampling indicated that sequencing depth was expected to affect the degree of clonotype sharing among donors. Clonotypes shared by all four sorted-subset donors showed higher generation probabilities than non-shared clonotypes. The small number of donors limited the genetic and exposure-history diversity represented. Estimated clonotype richness was generally larger for naive than for memory subsets. Rarefaction of sorted-subset datasets indicated incomplete sequencing despite the large sequencing depth. When a handful of donors were compared, the shared fraction of clonotypes was around 4.6% for naive CD4, around 4% for naive CD8, roughly 2.3% for memory CD4, and roughly 0.43% for memory CD8.

For this clone: The antigen this receptor binds is unknown. Base qualities are not at hand, and no much larger clone is one base apart.

Per the germline V gene, MGHRA is the CDR1 and YSYEKL is the CDR2. The CDR3, from cysteine to phenylalanine, totals 18 residues. Only CDR3 DNA remains: 54 bases, in frame from the first base. V lost 1 base and J lost 2 bases, and the count of bases not matched to a germline gene is 3. CD8 naive samples were CD45RO-negative cells positively selected for CCR7, giving a CD45RA+CCR7+ population that excluded TemRA cells. Healthy HIV-negative adults with no recently reported acute infections or vaccinations were included as donors. Every donor was a Caucasian adult residing in Nashville, Tennessee, USA. After blood collection by leukapheresis, PBMCs were isolated using Ficoll-Histopaque density gradient centrifugation and then cryopreserved in the vapor phase of liquid nitrogen. Purity and quantity of every magnetically sorted T cell population were checked by analytical flow cytometry. From each sorted fraction, genomic DNA was isolated and quantified by UV absorbance on a Nanodrop 2000c.

TCR CDR3 regions were amplified from genomic DNA by multiplex PCR using the deep immunoSEQ assay. Extracted genomic DNA from each cell subset was distributed evenly across all wells of several immunoSEQ 96-well plates, and each plate was treated as a replicate. For sorted subsets, each replicate PCR was loaded with approximately 190 ng genomic DNA, equivalent to about 30,000 T cell genomes. The purified libraries were quantified using a Qubit 3.0 fluorometer, sized with a Bioanalyzer 2100, and then quantified again using the KAPA Library Quantification kit. Every immunoSEQ 96-well plate was sequenced on a dedicated single-read 150-cycle Illumina NextSeq 550 flow cell. The original methods were these. Because only junctional sequences without quality scores were contained in the immunoSEQ output, filtering matching that applied to full-length reads could not be performed. To assign V/J genes and CDR3, sequences were annotated against IMGT germline references using PyIR, a Python wrapper for IgBLAST v1.9. Reads were filtered out if the reads had weak V/J assignments (E-value above 1e-6), no CDR3, stop codons, out-of-frame junctions, or ambiguous translated residues. V3J clonotypes were defined as sequences sharing the same inferred V gene, J gene, and CDR3 amino acid sequence. Percentage overlap between repertoires was computed as shared unique clonotypes divided by the size of the smaller repertoire. RTK rarefaction, the Chao1 estimator, and Recon v2.1 estimates of unobserved clonotypes were used to assess repertoire richness. Generation probabilities were computed with OLGA for all TCRbeta clonotypes obtained by the gDNA method from several donors. As stored in TCRdb, this immuneACCESS dataset retains in-frame rearrangements with V and J assigned. A fraction of the clones does not appear; measured against another copy, unresolved V genes explain less than half of the discrepancy, and the remainder lacks a known reason. From that table come the V and J calls and clone size; the DNA was used to work out D and trimming. Counted in this sample were over 2,000,000 clones; about 93% of them appeared once. The ten most abundant clones make up roughly 1.7% of the sample.

The rearrangement combines TRBV4-1 with TRBJ2-6; 12 bases in the middle match TRBD2. This TCR came from a man aged 18 to 29 in good health. Some clones in this sample may be carry-over from other donors' samples. Sequenced sample: naive CD8+ T cells from PBMCs. The meaning of the sample's cell subset or site label: CD45RA+CCR7+. The base sequence is TGCGCCAGCAGCCAAGGTCTAGCGGGAGGGGCTGGGGCCAACGTCCTGACTTTC. This codes for CASSQGLAGGAGANVLTF.